One sample yielded the 2 T cell receptor beta chains listed below, sequenced in a study of siplizumab effects on memory and regulatory T cells. Sequencing was performed with immunoSEQ multiplex PCR; in TCRdb, only in-frame clones are kept and a portion is missing. The sample has some 100,000 clones; roughly 94% are singletons. The sample consisted of Tregs sorted from blood. These receptors originate from a human donor in good health.

The chain has TRBV2 and TRBJ2-3; D unclear. The CDR3 is 11 amino acids. The ends were cut back, 7 bases at V and 2 bases at J, with 4 bases in the middle. In germline, CDR1 is SNHLY, CDR2 FYNNEI. The CDR3 DNA is TGTGCCAGCACTATCACAGATACGCAGTATTTT. This gives the protein CASTITDTQYF.

The genes are TRBV4-1 and TRBJ2-1, with 9 bases aligning to TRBD2. This CDR3 contains 20 residues. Trimming removed 4 bases from V and 5 bases from J; junction bases left unmatched: 21. The germline CDR1 and CDR2 sequences are MGHRA and YSYEKL. The CDR3 DNA reads TGCGCCAGCAGCCCCCTAGCGGGATCGCGCACCCTAGGGGATAACAATGAGCAGTTCTTC. This translates into CASSPLAGSRTLGDNNEQFF.